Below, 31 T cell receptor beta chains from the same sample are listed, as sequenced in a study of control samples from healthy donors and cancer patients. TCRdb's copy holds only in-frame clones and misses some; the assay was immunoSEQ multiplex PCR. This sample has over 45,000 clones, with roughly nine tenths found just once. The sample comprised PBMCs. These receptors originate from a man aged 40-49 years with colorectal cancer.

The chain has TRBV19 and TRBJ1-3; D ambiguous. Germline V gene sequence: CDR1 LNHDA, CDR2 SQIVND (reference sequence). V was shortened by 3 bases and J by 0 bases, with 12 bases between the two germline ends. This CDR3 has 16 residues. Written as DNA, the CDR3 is TGTGCCAGTAGTATGGTCACTTTGCCCTCTGGAAACACCATATATTTT. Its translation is CASSMVTLPSGNTIYF.

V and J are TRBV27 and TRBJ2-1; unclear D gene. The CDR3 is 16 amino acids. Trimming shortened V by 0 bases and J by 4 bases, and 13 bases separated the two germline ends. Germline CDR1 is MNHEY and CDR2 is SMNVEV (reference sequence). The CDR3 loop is CASSLSFGEIYNEQFF. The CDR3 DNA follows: TGTGCCAGCAGTTTATCGTTCGGCGAGATTTACAATGAGCAGTTCTTC.

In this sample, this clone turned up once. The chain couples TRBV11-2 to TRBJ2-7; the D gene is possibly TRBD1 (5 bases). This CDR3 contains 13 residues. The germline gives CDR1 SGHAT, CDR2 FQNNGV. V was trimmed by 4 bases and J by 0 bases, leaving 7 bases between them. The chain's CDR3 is CASSSGYSYEQYF. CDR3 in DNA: TGTGCCAGCAGCTCAGGGTACTCCTACGAGCAGTACTTC.

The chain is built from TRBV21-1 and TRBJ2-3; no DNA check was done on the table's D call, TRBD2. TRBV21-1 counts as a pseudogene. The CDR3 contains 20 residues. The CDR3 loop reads CASTPTRGLAGGRGTDTQYF. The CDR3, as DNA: TGTGCCAGCACCCCCACACGAGGACTAGCGGGAGGTAGAGGCACAGATACGCAGTATTTT.

CDR3 bases: TGCGCCAGCACCTTGGGACAGGGGGGGAACAATGAGCAGTTCTTC. Its translation is CASTLGQGGNNEQFF. The V call is TRBV10-1, the J call TRBJ2-1, with 11 bases identical to TRBD1. Germline V lookup: CDR1 WNHNN, CDR2 SYGVQD (reference sequence). The CDR3 covers 15 residues. Trimming took 7 bases from V and 5 from J; bases not matched to a gene: 7.

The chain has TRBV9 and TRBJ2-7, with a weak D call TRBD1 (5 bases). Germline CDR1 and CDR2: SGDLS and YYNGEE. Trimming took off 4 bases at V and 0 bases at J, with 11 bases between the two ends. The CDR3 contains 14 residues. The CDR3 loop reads CASSRQRSSYEQYF. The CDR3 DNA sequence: TGTGCCAGCAGCCGACAGCGTAGCTCCTACGAGCAGTACTTC.

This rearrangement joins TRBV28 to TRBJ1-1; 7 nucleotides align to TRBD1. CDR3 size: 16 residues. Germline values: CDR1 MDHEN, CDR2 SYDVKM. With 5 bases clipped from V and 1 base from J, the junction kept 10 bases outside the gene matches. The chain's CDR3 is CASSAVRGFGNTEAFF. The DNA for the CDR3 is TGTGCCAGCAGTGCGGTCAGGGGGTTTGGGAACACTGAAGCTTTCTTT.

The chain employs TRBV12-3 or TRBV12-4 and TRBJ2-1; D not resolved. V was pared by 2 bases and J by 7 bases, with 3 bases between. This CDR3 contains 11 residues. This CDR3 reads CASSLRNEQFF. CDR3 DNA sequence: TGTGCCAGCAGTTTAAGGAATGAGCAGTTCTTC.

CDR3 sequence reads: CASKSWTDNYGYTF. In DNA, the CDR3 is TGTGCCAGCAAAAGCTGGACAGACAACTATGGCTACACCTTC. This chain uses TRBV6-5 with TRBJ1-2, with D perhaps TRBD1 (6 bases). CDR1 MNHEY and CDR2 SVGAGI come from the germline V gene. This CDR3 contains 14 residues. Trimming cost V 7 bases and J 2 bases, with 14 bases left between them.

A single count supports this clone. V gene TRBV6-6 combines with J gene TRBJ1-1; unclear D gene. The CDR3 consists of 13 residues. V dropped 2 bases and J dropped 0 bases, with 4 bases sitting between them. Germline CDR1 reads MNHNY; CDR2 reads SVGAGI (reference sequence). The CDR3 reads CASSYRVNTEAFF. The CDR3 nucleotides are TGTGCCAGCAGTTACAGGGTGAACACTGAAGCTTTCTTT.

CDR3 bases: TGTGCCAGTAGTATAGATCGGGCCTTCAGCTCCTACAATGAGCAGTTCTTC. It translates to CASSIDRAFSSYNEQFF. The chain has TRBV19 and TRBJ2-1; D is unclear. The germline CDR1 and CDR2 sequences are LNHDA and SQIVND (reference sequence). This CDR3 has 17 amino acids. Trimming removed 0 bases at V and 0 bases at J, with 12 bases between.

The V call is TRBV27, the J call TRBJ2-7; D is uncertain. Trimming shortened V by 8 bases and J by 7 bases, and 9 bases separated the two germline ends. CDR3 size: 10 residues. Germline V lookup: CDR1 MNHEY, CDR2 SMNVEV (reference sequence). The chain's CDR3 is CASCPPEQYF. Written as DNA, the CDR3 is TGTGCCAGCTGCCCTCCAGAGCAGTACTTC.

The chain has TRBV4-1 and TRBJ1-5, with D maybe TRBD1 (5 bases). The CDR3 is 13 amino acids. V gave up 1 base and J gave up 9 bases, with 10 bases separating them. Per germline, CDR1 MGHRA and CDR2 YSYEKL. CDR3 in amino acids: CASSQGGGGPQHF. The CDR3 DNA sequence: TGCGCCAGCAGCCAAGGGGGCGGGGGGCCCCAGCATTTT.

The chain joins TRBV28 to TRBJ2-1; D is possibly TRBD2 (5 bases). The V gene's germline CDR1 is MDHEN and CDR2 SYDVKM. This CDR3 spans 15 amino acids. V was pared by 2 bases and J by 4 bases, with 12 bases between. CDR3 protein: CASSLPLTRYNEQFF. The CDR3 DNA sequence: TGTGCCAGCAGTTTACCCCTCACTAGGTACAATGAGCAGTTCTTC.

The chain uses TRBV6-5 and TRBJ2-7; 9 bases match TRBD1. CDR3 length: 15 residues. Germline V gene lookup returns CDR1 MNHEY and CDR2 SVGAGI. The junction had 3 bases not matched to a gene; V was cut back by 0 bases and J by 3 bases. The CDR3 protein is CASSYSTGGGYEQYF. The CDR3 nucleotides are TGTGCCAGCAGTTACTCGACAGGGGGTGGCTACGAGCAGTACTTC.

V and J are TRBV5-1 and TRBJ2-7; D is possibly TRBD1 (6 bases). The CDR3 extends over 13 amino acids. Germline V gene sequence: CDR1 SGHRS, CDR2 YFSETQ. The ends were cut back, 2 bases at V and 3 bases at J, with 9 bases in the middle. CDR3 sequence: CASSFGQSYEQYF. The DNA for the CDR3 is TGCGCCAGCAGCTTTGGACAGAGCTACGAGCAGTACTTC.

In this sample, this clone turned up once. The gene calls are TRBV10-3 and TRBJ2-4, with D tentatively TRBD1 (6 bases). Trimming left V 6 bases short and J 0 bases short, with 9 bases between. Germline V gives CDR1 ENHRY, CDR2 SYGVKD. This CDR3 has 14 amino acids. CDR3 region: CAISGTQAKNIQYF. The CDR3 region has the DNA TGTGCCATCAGCGGGACACAAGCCAAAAACATTCAGTACTTC.

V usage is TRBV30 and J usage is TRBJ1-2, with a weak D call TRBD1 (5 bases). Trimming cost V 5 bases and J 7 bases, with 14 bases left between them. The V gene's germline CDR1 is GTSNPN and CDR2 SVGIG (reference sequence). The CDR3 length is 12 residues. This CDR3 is CAWEGRGSGYTF. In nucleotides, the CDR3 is TGTGCCTGGGAGGGGAGGGGAAGTGGCTACACCTTC.

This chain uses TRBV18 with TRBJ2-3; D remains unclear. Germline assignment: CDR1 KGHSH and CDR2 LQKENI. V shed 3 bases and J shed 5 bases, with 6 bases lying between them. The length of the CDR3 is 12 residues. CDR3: CASSPSIDTQYF. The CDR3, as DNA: TGTGCCAGCTCACCCAGTATAGATACGCAGTATTTT.

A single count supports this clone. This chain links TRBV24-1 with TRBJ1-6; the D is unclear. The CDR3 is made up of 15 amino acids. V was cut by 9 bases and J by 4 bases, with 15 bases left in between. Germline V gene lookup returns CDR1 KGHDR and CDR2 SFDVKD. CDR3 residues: CATSGANSYNSPLHF. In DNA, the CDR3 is TGTGCCACCTCCGGTGCGAATAGTTATAATTCACCCCTCCACTTT.

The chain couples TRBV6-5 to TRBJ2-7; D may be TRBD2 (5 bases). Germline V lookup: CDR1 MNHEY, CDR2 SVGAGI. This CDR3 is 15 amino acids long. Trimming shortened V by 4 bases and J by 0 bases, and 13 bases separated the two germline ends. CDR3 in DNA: TGTGCCAGCAGTTCGGACTTTTACAACTCCTACGAGCAGTACTTC. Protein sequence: CASSSDFYNSYEQYF.

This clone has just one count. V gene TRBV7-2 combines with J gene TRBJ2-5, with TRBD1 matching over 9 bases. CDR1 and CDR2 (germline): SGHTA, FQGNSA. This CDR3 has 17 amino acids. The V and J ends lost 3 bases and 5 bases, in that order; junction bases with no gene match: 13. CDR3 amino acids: CASSLGKGQGTRETQYF. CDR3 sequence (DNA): TGTGCCAGCAGCTTGGGGAAGGGACAGGGAACCCGGGAGACCCAGTACTTC.

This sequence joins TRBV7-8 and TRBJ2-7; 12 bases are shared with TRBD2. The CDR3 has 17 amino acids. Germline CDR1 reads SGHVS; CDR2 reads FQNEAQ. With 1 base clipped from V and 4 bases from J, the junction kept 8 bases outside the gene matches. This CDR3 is CASSLGSRTSGIYEQYF. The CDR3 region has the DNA TGTGCCAGCAGCTTAGGTTCTAGGACTAGCGGGATATACGAGCAGTACTTC.

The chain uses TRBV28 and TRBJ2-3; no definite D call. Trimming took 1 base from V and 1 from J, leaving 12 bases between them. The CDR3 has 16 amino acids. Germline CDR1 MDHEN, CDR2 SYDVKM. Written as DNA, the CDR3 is TGTGCCAGCAGTTTATCGGAAGGGCTGGGCACAGATACGCAGTATTTT. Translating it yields CASSLSEGLGTDTQYF.

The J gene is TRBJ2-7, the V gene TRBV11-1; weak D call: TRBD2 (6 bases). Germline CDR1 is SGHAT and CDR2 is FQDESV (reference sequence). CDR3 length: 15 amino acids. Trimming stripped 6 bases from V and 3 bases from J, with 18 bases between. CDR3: CASSLTGTVHYEQYF. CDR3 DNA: TGTGCCAGCAGTTTGACCGGGACTGTACACTACGAGCAGTACTTC.

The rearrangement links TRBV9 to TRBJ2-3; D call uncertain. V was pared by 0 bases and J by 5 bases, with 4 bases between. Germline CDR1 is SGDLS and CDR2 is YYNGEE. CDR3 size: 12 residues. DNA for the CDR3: TGTGCCAGCAGCGTAGAGGAAGATACGCAGTATTTT. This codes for CASSVEEDTQYF.

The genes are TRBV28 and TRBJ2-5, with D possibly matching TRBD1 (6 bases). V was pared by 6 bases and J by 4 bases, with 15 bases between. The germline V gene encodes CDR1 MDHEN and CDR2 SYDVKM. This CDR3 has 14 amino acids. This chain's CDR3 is CASSPGQTRETQYF. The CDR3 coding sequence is TGTGCCAGCAGCCCTGGACAGACGAGAGAGACCCAGTACTTC.

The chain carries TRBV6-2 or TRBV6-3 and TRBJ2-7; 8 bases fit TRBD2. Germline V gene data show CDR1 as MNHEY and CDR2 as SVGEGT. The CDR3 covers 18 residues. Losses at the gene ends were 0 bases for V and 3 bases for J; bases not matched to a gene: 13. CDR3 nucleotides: TGTGCCAGCAGTTACTCGCGGGAGGAACCTAATGAAATCTACGAGCAGTACTTC. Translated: CASSYSREEPNEIYEQYF.

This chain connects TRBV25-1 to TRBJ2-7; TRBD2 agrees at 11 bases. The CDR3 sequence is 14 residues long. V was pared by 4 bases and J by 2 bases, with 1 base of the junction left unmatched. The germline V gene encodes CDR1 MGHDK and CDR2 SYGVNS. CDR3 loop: CASSVAGGPYEQYF. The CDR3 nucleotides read TGTGCCAGCAGTGTAGCGGGAGGGCCCTACGAGCAGTACTTC.

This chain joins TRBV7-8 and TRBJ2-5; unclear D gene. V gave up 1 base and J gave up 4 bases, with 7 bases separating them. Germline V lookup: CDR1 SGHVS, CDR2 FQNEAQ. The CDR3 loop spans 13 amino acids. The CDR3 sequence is CASSLGGRETQYF. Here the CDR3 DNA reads TGTGCCAGCAGCTTAGGAGGCCGAGAGACCCAGTACTTC.

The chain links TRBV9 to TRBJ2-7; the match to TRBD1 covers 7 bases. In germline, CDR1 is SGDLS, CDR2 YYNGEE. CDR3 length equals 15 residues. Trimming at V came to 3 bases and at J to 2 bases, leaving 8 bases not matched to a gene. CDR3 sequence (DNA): TGTGCCAGCAGCGCCGCGAGGGACAGCGCCTACGAGCAGTACTTC. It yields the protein CASSAARDSAYEQYF.